Each of the 8 T cell receptor beta chains below was sequenced from the same sample in a study of blood T cell repertoires in COVID-19 (dated by TCRdb to the early 2020s). The library relied on the immunoSEQ multiplex PCR assay. Not all clones reach the TCRdb copy of this immuneACCESS table, which keeps in-frame sequences only. Checked studies attribute under half of the gap to unresolved V genes and leave the rest unexplained. The sample table records a few hundred thousand clones; more than 80% of these occur just once. Jointly, the top ten make up 2.5% to 3.5% of the sample. The sample was peripheral blood. The source of these receptors is a woman in her twenties or thirties with COVID-19, enrolled during active disease.

The CDR3 sequence is CASSQGFYSSYEQYF. The CDR3, as DNA: TGTGCCAGCAGTCAAGGATTTTACAGCTCCTACGAGCAGTACTTC. The chain is built from TRBV6-6 and TRBJ2-7; no reliable D call. V was pared by 5 bases and J by 0 bases, with 14 bases between. Germline CDR1 is MNHNY and CDR2 is SVGAGI (reference sequence). CDR3 length: 15 amino acids.

V and J are TRBV7-9 and TRBJ2-2; 9 bases are a match to TRBD1. Germline V lookup: CDR1 SEHNR, CDR2 FQNEAQ (reference sequence). The V segment lost 4 bases and the J segment 4 bases; nucleotides outside the gene matches: 7. The CDR3 is made up of 16 amino acids. CDR3 in amino acids: CASSWWTGAGTGELFF. CDR3 nucleotide sequence: TGTGCCAGCAGCTGGTGGACAGGGGCTGGCACCGGGGAGCTGTTTTTT.

The rearrangement joins TRBV21-1 to TRBJ2-7; the table assigns TRBD2, which was not confirmed against the DNA. TRBV21-1 is given as a pseudogene. The CDR3 has 15 residues. The CDR3 nucleotides read TGTGCCAGCAGCACTCGGGGAAACTGTTTAGGCGAGCAGTACTTC. This sequence encodes CASSTRGNCLGEQYF.

The rearrangement links TRBV18 to TRBJ1-1, with D tentatively TRBD1 (6 bases). With 2 bases removed from V and 7 bases from J, the gap between germline ends came to 20 bases. Germline V gene lookup returns CDR1 KGHSH and CDR2 LQKENI. This CDR3 contains 16 residues. The CDR3 is CASSPGNRARENEAFF. Here the CDR3 DNA reads TGTGCCAGCTCACCAGGGAACAGGGCGAGAGAAAATGAAGCTTTCTTT.

The chain carries TRBV3-1 (or the pseudogene TRBV3-2) and TRBJ2-3, with TRBD2 matching over 9 bases. V gave up 0 bases and J gave up 9 bases; unmatched junction bases: 7. The CDR3 totals 15 residues. CDR1 LGHDT and CDR2 YNNKEL come from the germline V gene (reference sequence). CDR3: CASSQDLSGSSTQYF. The CDR3 coding sequence is TGTGCCAGCAGCCAAGATCTTAGCGGGAGCTCAACGCAGTATTTT.

CDR3 residues: CATRDRENTEAFF. The CDR3 DNA reads as TGTGCCACCAGGGACAGGGAGAACACTGAAGCTTTCTTT. This chain uses TRBV2 with TRBJ1-1; 9 positions agree with TRBD1. The CDR3 runs 13 residues. Germline CDR1 and CDR2: SNHLY and FYNNEI. With 10 bases clipped from V and 1 base from J, the junction kept 4 bases outside the gene matches.

The chain couples TRBV30 to TRBJ2-1; the match to TRBD2 covers 7 bases. The ends lost 0 bases at V and 5 bases at J; junction bases unmatched: 7. Germline CDR1 and CDR2: GTSNPN and SVGIG (reference sequence). CDR3 size: 15 residues. The CDR3 DNA reads TGTGCCTGGAGTGTCGAGACTAGCCCTAACAATGAGCAGTTCTTC. Encoded protein: CAWSVETSPNNEQFF.

The chain has TRBV7-2 and TRBJ1-1; D remains ambiguous. V was shortened by 1 base and J by 4 bases, with 10 bases between the two germline ends. There are 14 residues in the CDR3. Per the germline V gene, CDR1 is SGHTA and CDR2 is FQGNSA. CDR3 DNA: TGTGCCAGCAGCTTAGTTGTAGACTCCACTGAAGCTTTCTTT. It yields the protein CASSLVVDSTEAFF.